Reported below is one TCR beta chain. Its target is not known. Controls had myeloablative marrow grafts with methotrexate and calcineurin inhibitor, sampled at 1 year. Germline V gives CDR1 GTSNPN, CDR2 SVGIG (reference sequence). CDR3 size: 9 residues. V shed 8 bases and J 11 bases; nucleotides not matched to a gene: 0. This entry comes from a study of T cells after posttransplantation cyclophosphamide. Whole-study findings and limits: Tissue-infiltrating T cells from skin or gut overlapped little with blood T cells. Later post-transplant blood repertoires were often dominated by donor CD8+ memory clones.

This table comes from immunoSEQ multiplex PCR, and its TCRdb copy is limited to in-frame clones, with some not included. This table holds about 10,000 clones, 88% found once. V gene TRBV30 combines with J gene TRBJ2-7; the match to TRBD2 covers 13 bases. This specimen was PBMCs, taken after an allogeneic stem cell transplant with a calcineurin inhibitor and methotrexate. The TCR was taken from a male patient in his thirties who received an allogeneic stem cell transplant from an unrelated donor, was CMV-positive, and had no GVHD. Some T cells may originate from the graft donor. Written as DNA, the CDR3 is TGTGCCGGGACTAGCGGGAAGTACTTC. It encodes CAGTSGKYF.